This T cell receptor (beta chain) was identified during a study of low-dose radiotherapy and immunotherapy resistance in tumors. Study details: Doses delivered to Cohort 2 were 1 Gy per fraction every two weeks, amounting to 13 Gy over 26 weeks.

The time point: before trial treatment. Along with nivolumab and ipilimumab, donors received aspirin, low-dose cyclophosphamide and low-dose radiotherapy. TCRs underwent about 22 PCR cycles of amplification with a constant-region primer and V-primer adapter. Researchers amplified the isolated mRNA using in vitro transcription. TCRdb analysed the reads with MiXCR anew, one entry per CDR3 protein. The table shows under 60,000 distinct CDR3 sequences, with about 10% occurring only once. This clonotype was picked up many times. The sequences come from PBMCs, collected before treatment. The TCR was taken from a female donor with ovarian cancer.

CDR3 coding DNA: TGTGCCAGCAGCTTAGATCTTAGGGGAAATACGCAGTATTTT. Translation gives CASSLDLRGNTQYF. The chain couples TRBV11-2 to TRBJ2-3; perhaps TRBD1 as D (5 bases). Germline-derived CDR1 and CDR2 are SGHAT and FQNNGV. The ends were cut back, 0 bases at V and 7 bases at J, with 11 bases in the middle. The CDR3 spans 14 residues.